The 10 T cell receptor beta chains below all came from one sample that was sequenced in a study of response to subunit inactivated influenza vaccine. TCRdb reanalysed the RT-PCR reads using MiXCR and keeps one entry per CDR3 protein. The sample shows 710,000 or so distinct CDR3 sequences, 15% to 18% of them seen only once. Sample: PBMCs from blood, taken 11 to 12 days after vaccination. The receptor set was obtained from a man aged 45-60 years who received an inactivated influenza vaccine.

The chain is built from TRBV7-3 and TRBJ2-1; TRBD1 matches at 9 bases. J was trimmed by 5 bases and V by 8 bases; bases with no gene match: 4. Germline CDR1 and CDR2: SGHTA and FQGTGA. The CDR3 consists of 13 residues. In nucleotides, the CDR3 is TGTGCCAGCGGACAGGGGACTGACAATGAGCAGTTCTTC. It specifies CASGQGTDNEQFF.

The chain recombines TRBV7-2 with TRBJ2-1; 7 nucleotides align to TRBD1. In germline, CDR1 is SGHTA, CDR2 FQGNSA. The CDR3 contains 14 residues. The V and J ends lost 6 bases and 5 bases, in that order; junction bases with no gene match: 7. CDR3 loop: CASRIATGNNEQFF. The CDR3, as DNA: TGTGCCAGCAGGATCGCGACAGGGAACAATGAGCAGTTCTTC.

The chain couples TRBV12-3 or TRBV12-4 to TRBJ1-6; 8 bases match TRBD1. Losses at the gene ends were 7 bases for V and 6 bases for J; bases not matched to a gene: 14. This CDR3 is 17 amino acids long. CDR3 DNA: TGTGCCAGCAACCCCGGACAGGGCATTTCTATTAATTCACCCCTCCACTTT. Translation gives CASNPGQGISINSPLHF.

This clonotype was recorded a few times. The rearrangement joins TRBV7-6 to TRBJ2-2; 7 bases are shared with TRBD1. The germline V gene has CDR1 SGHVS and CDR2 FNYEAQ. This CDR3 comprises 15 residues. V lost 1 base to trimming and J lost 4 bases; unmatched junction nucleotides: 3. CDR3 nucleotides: TGTGCCAGCAGCTTAGAGACAGGGTCCACCGGGGAGCTGTTTTTT. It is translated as CASSLETGSTGELFF.

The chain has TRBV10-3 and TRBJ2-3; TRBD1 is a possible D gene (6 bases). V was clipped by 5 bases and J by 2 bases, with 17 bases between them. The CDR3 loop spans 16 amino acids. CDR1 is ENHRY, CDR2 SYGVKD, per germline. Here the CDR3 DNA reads TGTGCCATCAGTCGTCAGGGGATTGGGCCCACAGATACGCAGTATTTT. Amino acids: CAISRQGIGPTDTQYF.

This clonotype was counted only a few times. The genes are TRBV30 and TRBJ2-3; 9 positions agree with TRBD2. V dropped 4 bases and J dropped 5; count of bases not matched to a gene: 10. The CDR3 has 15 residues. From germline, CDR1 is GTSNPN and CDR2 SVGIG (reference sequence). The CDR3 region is CAWTLRGGLGDTQYF. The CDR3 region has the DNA TGTGCCTGGACCCTGCGGGGGGGCCTGGGAGATACGCAGTATTTT.

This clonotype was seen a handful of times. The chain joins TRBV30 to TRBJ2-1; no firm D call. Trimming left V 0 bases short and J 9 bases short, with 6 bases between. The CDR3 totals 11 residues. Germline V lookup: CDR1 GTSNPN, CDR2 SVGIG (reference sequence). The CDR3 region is CAWSVRSEQFF. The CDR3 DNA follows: TGTGCCTGGAGTGTACGGAGTGAGCAGTTCTTC.

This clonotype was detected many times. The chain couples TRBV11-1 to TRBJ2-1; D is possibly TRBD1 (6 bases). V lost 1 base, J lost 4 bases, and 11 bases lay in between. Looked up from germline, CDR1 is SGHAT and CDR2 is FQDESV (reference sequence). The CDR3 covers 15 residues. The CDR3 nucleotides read TGTGCCAGCAGCTTAGGGGGACAACAATACAATGAGCAGTTCTTC. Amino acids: CASSLGGQQYNEQFF.

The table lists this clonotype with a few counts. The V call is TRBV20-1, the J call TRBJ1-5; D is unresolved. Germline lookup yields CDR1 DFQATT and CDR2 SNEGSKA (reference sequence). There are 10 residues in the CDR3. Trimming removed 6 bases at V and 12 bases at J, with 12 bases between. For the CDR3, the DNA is TGCAGTGCCGGGTATAATGTCCAGCATTTT. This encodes CSAGYNVQHF.

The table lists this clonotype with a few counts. CDR3: CASSILSGNTEAFF. In nucleotides, the CDR3 is TGTGCCAGTAGTATACTTTCAGGGAACACTGAAGCTTTCTTT. The chain has TRBV19 and TRBJ1-1; D is undetermined. The CDR3 is made up of 14 amino acids. Between the trimmed V and J ends, which lost 2 bases and 1 base, there was a span of 8 bases. The V gene's germline CDR1 is LNHDA and CDR2 SQIVND (reference sequence).